Below, one T cell receptor beta chain is given with its context. The target antigen is unknown. This specimen comes from a study of radiotherapy plus CTLA-4 blockade in lung cancer. Study context: Patients showed objective responses in about a sixth of cases, and disease control was achieved by 31%.

The method was immunoSEQ multiplex PCR; TCRdb's version includes in-frame clones alone and lacks a portion of them. Of fewer than 75,000 clones listed, roughly 87% are singletons. V lost 7 bases and J 4 bases, leaving 8 bases between the germline ends. The CDR3 loop spans 11 amino acids. CDR1 is SEHNR and CDR2 is FQNEAQ in the germline V gene (reference sequence). Study conclusions and caveats: Tumor-origin TCR clones grew in blood after radiotherapy plus ipilimumab. Reports identified early blood T cell clone dynamics, with interferon-beta, as the best response predictor.

J is TRBJ2-7 and V is TRBV7-9; D is perhaps TRBD2 (6 bases). Here the sequenced sample was peripheral blood, taken from a patient treated with radiotherapy plus ipilimumab. The clonotype originates from a human donor with non-small cell lung cancer that progressed on radiotherapy plus ipilimumab. CDR3 sequence: CASTGEYEQYF. CDR3 sequence (DNA): TGTGCCAGCACGGGAGAGTACGAGCAGTACTTC.